Each of the 31 T cell receptor beta chains below was sequenced from the same sample in a study of cytomegalovirus exposure and HLA in healthy donors. Assay: immunoSEQ multiplex PCR; the TCRdb copy retains only in-frame clones and omits some. Here the sample spans over 100,000 clones, approximately 88% being singletons. Sequencing was carried out using PBMCs. The receptors here all came from a woman aged 18-29 years in good health and CMV-seropositive.

The genes are TRBV29-1 and TRBJ2-7; 7 bases are shared with TRBD2. The CDR3 is 15 amino acids. Germline V CDR1 and CDR2: SQVTM, ANQGSEA. Unmatched junction bases numbered 5, after V lost 0 bases and J lost 0 bases. CDR3 nucleotides: TGCAGCGTTGAAGATCGAGCGGGAAGCTCCTACGAGCAGTACTTC. The encoded protein is CSVEDRAGSSYEQYF.

This clone was counted once. The rearrangement joins TRBV19 to TRBJ2-7; 8 nucleotides line up with TRBD1. Per the germline V gene, CDR1 is LNHDA and CDR2 is SQIVND (reference sequence). The CDR3 has 15 residues. Trimming took 5 bases from V and 4 from J; bases not matched to a gene: 10. The CDR3 loop is CASSGYRGVRYEQYF. The CDR3 coding sequence is TGTGCCAGTAGTGGATACAGGGGGGTTAGGTACGAGCAGTACTTC.

The chain links TRBV5-4 to TRBJ2-1, with TRBD2 matching over 8 bases. The CDR3 is 16 residues long. Germline V gives CDR1 SGHNT, CDR2 YYREEE (reference sequence). The trim removed 3 bases at V and 6 bases at J, leaving 11 bases unmatched. The DNA of the CDR3 is TGTGCCAGCAGCTCATCTAGCGGGCGCGCCACCAATGAGCAGTTCTTC. It is translated as CASSSSSGRATNEQFF.

The gene calls are TRBV7-2 and TRBJ1-2; 11 nucleotides match TRBD1. This CDR3 is built from 15 residues. Germline CDR1 SGHTA, CDR2 FQGNSA. The J segment lost 7 bases and the V segment lost 5 bases, leaving 9 bases of the junction unmatched. The CDR3 is CASSTHPGQGGGYTF. Written as DNA, the CDR3 is TGTGCCAGCAGCACTCATCCGGGACAGGGGGGTGGCTACACCTTC.

The chain couples TRBV5-1 to TRBJ2-3, with a possible D match to TRBD1 (5 bases). The CDR3 runs to 14 residues. The germline V and J ends were trimmed by 1 base and 3 bases, with 9 bases remaining between them. CDR1 SGHRS and CDR2 YFSETQ come from the germline V gene. CDR3 amino acids: CASSLSQGTDTQYF. For the CDR3, the DNA is TGCGCCAGCAGCTTGTCTCAGGGTACAGATACGCAGTATTTT.

The chain is built from TRBV5-1 and TRBJ1-1; 12 bases fit TRBD1. The CDR3 covers 14 residues. The junction had 5 bases not matched to a gene; V was cut back by 7 bases and J by 4 bases. Germline loops: CDR1 SGHRS, CDR2 YFSETQ. The CDR3 region is CASGTGGAGTEAFF. CDR3 in DNA: TGCGCCAGCGGGACAGGGGGCGCCGGCACTGAAGCTTTCTTT.

V usage is TRBV4-3 and J usage is TRBJ2-1; possible D gene TRBD2, 5 bases. The CDR3 consists of 14 residues. CDR1 is LGHNA, CDR2 YSLEER, per germline. V lost 0 bases and J lost 7, with 10 bases in between. The CDR3 spells CASSQDGIRNEQFF. For the CDR3, the DNA is TGCGCCAGCAGCCAAGACGGGATTCGGAATGAGCAGTTCTTC.

The chain couples TRBV7-9 to TRBJ1-3; D remains unclear. CDR3 size: 16 residues. Trimming left V 1 base short and J 0 bases short, with 10 bases between. Germline V gene data show CDR1 as SEHNR and CDR2 as FQNEAQ (reference sequence). The CDR3 DNA sequence: TGTGCCAGCAGCTTAGGCAGTCGACTCTCTGGAAACACCATATATTTT. This codes for CASSLGSRLSGNTIYF. Full variable domain (missing parts from reference TRBV7-9 and TRBJ1-3): DTGVSQNPRHKITKRGQNVTFRCDPISEHNRLYWYRQTLGQGPEFLTYFQNEAQLEKSRLLSDRFSAERPKGSFSTLEIQRTEQGDSAMYLCASSLGSRLSGNTIYFGEGSWLTVV.

The chain recombines TRBV12-5 with TRBJ2-3, with TRBD1 identical over 7 bases. CDR1 and CDR2 (germline): LGHNT, FRNRAP. This CDR3 comprises 15 residues. Trimming took 0 bases from V and 4 from J; bases not matched to a gene: 4. CDR3 coding DNA: TGTGCTAGTGGTTTGGTACAGGGGTCGGCAGATACGCAGTATTTT. This translates into CASGLVQGSADTQYF.

This chain joins TRBV7-2 and TRBJ1-3; no clear D gene. The ends were cut back, 1 base at V and 0 bases at J, with 13 bases in the middle. This CDR3 spans 17 amino acids. The V gene's germline CDR1 is SGHTA and CDR2 FQGNSA. CDR3 sequence reads: CASSLVPRQASGNTIYF. The CDR3 DNA sequence: TGTGCCAGCAGCTTAGTCCCGCGACAAGCCTCTGGAAACACCATATATTTT.

This clone was observed once. V gene TRBV4-2 combines with J gene TRBJ2-1; possible D gene TRBD2, 5 bases. Germline V lookup: CDR1 LGHNA, CDR2 YNFKEQ. The CDR3 has 17 amino acids. V gave up 3 bases and J gave up 4 bases, with 19 bases separating them. The CDR3: CASSQQPREREYNEQFF. CDR3 bases: TGTGCCAGCAGCCAGCAACCTAGGGAGAGGGAATACAATGAGCAGTTCTTC.

This clone was counted once. The V and J genes are TRBV19 and TRBJ2-7, with 7 bases identical to TRBD2. This CDR3 region has 16 residues. From germline, CDR1 is LNHDA and CDR2 SQIVND (reference sequence). V shed 2 bases and J 7 bases; nucleotides not matched to a gene: 14. The chain's CDR3 is CASSISGDYSPLEQYF. CDR3 bases: TGTGCCAGTAGTATAAGCGGGGACTATTCTCCCCTTGAGCAGTACTTC.

V and J are TRBV6-5 and TRBJ1-2, with 7 bases lining up with TRBD1. This CDR3 has 15 amino acids. Trimming cost V 6 bases and J 3 bases; bases outside gene matches: 10. The germline gives CDR1 MNHEY, CDR2 SVGAGI. In DNA form, the CDR3 reads TGTGCCAGCAGCCAAACGACAGGGCGCCACTATGGCTACACCTTC. This gives the protein CASSQTTGRHYGYTF.

This clone was picked up a small number of times. The chain links TRBV5-1 to TRBJ2-3; unclear D gene. The CDR3 loop spans 12 amino acids. The germline V gene has CDR1 SGHRS and CDR2 YFSETQ. Trimming stripped 3 bases from V and 3 bases from J, with 5 bases between. This CDR3 is CASSYTTDTQYF. CDR3 coding DNA: TGCGCCAGCAGCTATACTACAGATACGCAGTATTTT. Based on the CDR3 plus reference TRBV5-1 and TRBJ2-3, the full variable domain is KAGVTQTPRYLIKTRGQQVTLSCSPISGHRSVSWYQQTPGQGLQFLFEYFSETQRNKGNFPGRFSGRQFSNSRSEMNVSTLELGDSALYLCASSYTTDTQYFGPGTRLTVL.

The chain joins TRBV19 to TRBJ1-1; possible D gene TRBD1, 6 bases. CDR1 is LNHDA and CDR2 is SQIVND in the germline V gene (reference sequence). Trimming removed 5 bases from V and 6 bases from J, with 16 bases in between. The CDR3 sequence is 14 residues long. CDR3 DNA: TGTGCCAGTAGTGAAGGACAGTGGCCCCCTGAAGCTTTCTTT. This translates into CASSEGQWPPEAFF.

The chain uses TRBV6-6 and TRBJ2-7, with 7 nucleotides matching TRBD1. The CDR3 has 16 residues. J was trimmed by 2 bases and V by 6 bases; bases with no gene match: 13. CDR1 and CDR2 (germline): MNHNY, SVGAGI (reference sequence). The CDR3 sequence is CASSKGQSVPPYEQYF. CDR3 coding DNA: TGTGCCAGCAGCAAGGGACAGTCGGTCCCTCCCTACGAGCAGTACTTC.

The CDR3 coding sequence is TGTGCCAGCAGCCCCGAAAACTCGAGGGGAGGGGGTACTGAAGCTTTCTTT. Amino acids: CASSPENSRGGGTEAFF. The V gene is TRBV13, the J gene TRBJ1-1, with D perhaps matching TRBD1 (6 bases). V lost 5 bases and J lost 5, with 24 bases in between. Germline V gene sequence: CDR1 PRHDT, CDR2 FYEKMQ (reference sequence). The CDR3 runs 17 residues.

V gene TRBV5-1 combines with J gene TRBJ1-4; D may be TRBD1 (5 bases). V dropped 4 bases and J dropped 2 bases, with 12 bases sitting between them. The CDR3 length is 15 residues. Germline assignment: CDR1 SGHRS and CDR2 YFSETQ. The CDR3 region has the DNA TGCGCCAGCAGCGGGACTACGGGGACTAATGAAAAACTGTTTTTT. Residues: CASSGTTGTNEKLFF.

The chain couples TRBV25-1 to TRBJ1-1, with 7 nucleotides matching TRBD1. V shed 6 bases and J 6 bases; nucleotides not matched to a gene: 10. There are 14 residues in the CDR3. The V gene's germline CDR1 is MGHDK and CDR2 SYGVNS. CDR3 DNA: TGTGCCAGCAGGGCCCAGGGGGGAGTGCCTGAAGCTTTCTTT. Protein sequence: CASRAQGGVPEAFF. Supplemented by reference TRBV25-1 and TRBJ1-1, the full variable domain reads EADIYQTPRYLVIGTGKKITLECSQTMGHDKMYWYQQDPGMELHLIHYSYGVNSTEKGDLSSESTVSRIRTEHFPLTLESARPSHTSQYLCASRAQGGVPEAFFGQGTRLTVV.

This clone showed up just once. This rearrangement joins TRBV4-3 to TRBJ1-3; tentatively, D is TRBD1 (6 bases). V lost 4 bases to trimming and J lost 3 bases, with 10 bases between them. Germline V CDR1 and CDR2: LGHNA, YSLEER. The CDR3 sequence is 14 residues long. The CDR3 sequence: CASSPQGHGNTIYF. The CDR3 region has the DNA TGCGCCAGCAGCCCCCAGGGGCATGGAAACACCATATATTTT.

The rearrangement links TRBV9 to TRBJ1-2; 8 positions match TRBD1. V shed 0 bases, J shed 2 bases, and the junction held 6 bases outside the gene matches. The CDR3 consists of 16 residues. In germline, CDR1 is SGDLS, CDR2 YYNGEE. The CDR3 DNA reads TGTGCCAGCAGCGTAGTACGGGACAGGCCGAACTATGGCTACACCTTC. Its translation: CASSVVRDRPNYGYTF.

The chain combines TRBV29-1 with TRBJ1-1; possibly TRBD1 for D (5 bases). The CDR3 covers 15 residues. Germline V gene sequence: CDR1 SQVTM, CDR2 ANQGSEA. V was shortened by 2 bases and J by 4 bases, with 17 bases between the two germline ends. DNA for the CDR3: TGCAGCGTTGAAAGGAGTTCCGTGGGGGGCACTGAAGCTTTCTTT. Translated, it gives CSVERSSVGGTEAFF.

The chain uses TRBV11-3 and TRBJ2-1; the D is unclear. The V end was cut by 1 base, the J end by 9 bases, with 10 bases between. CDR3 length: 13 amino acids. Germline lookup yields CDR1 SGHNT and CDR2 YENEEA. The CDR3 sequence: CASSLGSVAEQFF. Written as DNA, the CDR3 is TGTGCCAGCAGCTTAGGGTCAGTGGCTGAGCAGTTCTTC. Filled out from reference TRBV11-3 and TRBJ2-1, the complete variable domain reads EAGVVQSPRYKIIEKKQPVAFWCNPISGHNTLYWYLQNLGQGPELLIRYENEEAVDDSQLPKDRFSAERLKGVDSTLKIQPAELGDSAVYLCASSLGSVAEQFFGPGTRLTVL.

This rearrangement joins TRBV6-1 to TRBJ1-1; weak D call: TRBD1 (5 bases). CDR3 length: 14 amino acids. Deletions cut 0 bases from V and 6 bases from J, with 11 bases between. Germline CDR1 is MNHNS and CDR2 is SASEGT. The CDR3 sequence is CASSEAGRGPEAFF. The CDR3 DNA is TGTGCCAGCAGTGAAGCAGGGAGGGGCCCTGAAGCTTTCTTT.

Worth noting for this clone: Other DNA sequences in the sample encode the same CDR3. The chain joins TRBV5-1 to TRBJ1-1; D is unresolved. The V end was cut by 0 bases, the J end by 2 bases, with 5 bases between. The germline V gene has CDR1 SGHRS and CDR2 YFSETQ. The CDR3 has 13 amino acids. The CDR3 nucleotides read TGCGCCAGCAGCTTGGCAGAAAACACTGAAGCTTTCTTT. Translated: CASSLAENTEAFF.

This chain joins TRBV5-1 and TRBJ2-1; 7 bases align to TRBD1. The CDR3 length is 14 residues. V gave up 5 bases and J gave up 4 bases; unmatched junction bases: 6. The germline V gene has CDR1 SGHRS and CDR2 YFSETQ. The CDR3 loop reads CASREGAVYNEQFF. Here the CDR3 DNA reads TGCGCCAGCAGAGAGGGGGCCGTTTACAATGAGCAGTTCTTC. Looking up the rest from reference TRBV5-1 and TRBJ2-1 gives the full variable domain: KAGVTQTPRYLIKTRGQQVTLSCSPISGHRSVSWYQQTPGQGLQFLFEYFSETQRNKGNFPGRFSGRQFSNSRSEMNVSTLELGDSALYLCASREGAVYNEQFFGPGTRLTVL.

The CDR3 spells CASSMIRGTNYGYTF. CDR3 sequence (DNA): TGTGCCAGTAGTATGATCCGAGGTACTAACTATGGCTACACCTTC. The chain links TRBV19 to TRBJ1-2; D is undetermined. The CDR3 loop spans 15 amino acids. V was clipped by 3 bases and J by 0 bases, with 11 bases between them. Germline values: CDR1 LNHDA, CDR2 SQIVND (reference sequence).

The genes are TRBV14 and TRBJ1-6; the D is unclear. Between the trimmed V and J ends, which lost 1 base and 3 bases, there was a span of 13 bases. The CDR3 spans 17 residues. Germline V gene sequence: CDR1 SGHDN, CDR2 FVKESK. The DNA of the CDR3 is TGTGCCAGCAGCCAAGGGCTCCTCAACTACTATAATTCACCCCTCCACTTT. This codes for CASSQGLLNYYNSPLHF.

The chain joins TRBV11-3 to TRBJ1-4; 7 positions agree with TRBD1. CDR3 size: 15 residues. V trimming: 5 bases; J trimming: 6 bases; junction bases outside the gene matches: 9. Germline V gene lookup returns CDR1 SGHNT and CDR2 YENEEA. The CDR3 bases are TGTGCCAGCAGCCGTTTACAGGGGAGTGATGAAAAACTGTTTTTT. Translated, it gives CASSRLQGSDEKLFF.

CDR3 DNA sequence: TGTGCCAGTAGTCGGGACAGTTCCTACGAGCAGTACTTC. It codes for CASSRDSSYEQYF. The V call is TRBV19, the J call TRBJ2-7; 7 bases match TRBD1. V lost 5 bases to trimming and J lost 1 base; unmatched junction nucleotides: 2. The CDR3 spans 13 residues. Germline V gene data show CDR1 as LNHDA and CDR2 as SQIVND (reference sequence).

The rearrangement joins TRBV5-6 to TRBJ2-1; 9 bases agree with TRBD2. The J segment lost 10 bases and the V segment lost 0 bases, leaving 11 bases of the junction unmatched. This CDR3 region has 16 residues. The germline gives CDR1 SGHDT, CDR2 YYEEEE. The CDR3 DNA sequence: TGTGCCAGCAGCTTGGATGCTAGCGGGGCCACTCGGGAGCAGTTCTTC. The encoded protein is CASSLDASGATREQFF. Looking up the rest from reference TRBV5-6 and TRBJ2-1 gives the full variable domain: DAGVTQSPTHLIKTRGQQVTLRCSPKSGHDTVSWYQQALGQGPQFIFQYYEEEERQRGNFPDRFSGHQFPNYSSELNVNALLLGDSALYLCASSLDASGATREQFFGPGTRLTVL.